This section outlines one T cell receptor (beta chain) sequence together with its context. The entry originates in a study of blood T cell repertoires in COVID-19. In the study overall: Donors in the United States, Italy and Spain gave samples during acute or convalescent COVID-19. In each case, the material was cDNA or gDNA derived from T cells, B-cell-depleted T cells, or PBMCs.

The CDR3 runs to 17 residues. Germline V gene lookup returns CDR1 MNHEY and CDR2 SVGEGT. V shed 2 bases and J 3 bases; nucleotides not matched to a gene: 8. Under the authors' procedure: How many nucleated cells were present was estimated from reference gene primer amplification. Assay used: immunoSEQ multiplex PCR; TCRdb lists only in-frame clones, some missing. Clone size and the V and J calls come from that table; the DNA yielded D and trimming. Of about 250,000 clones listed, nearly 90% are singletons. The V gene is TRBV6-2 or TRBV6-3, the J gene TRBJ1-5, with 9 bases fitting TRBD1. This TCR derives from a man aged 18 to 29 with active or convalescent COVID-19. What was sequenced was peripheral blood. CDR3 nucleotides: TGTGCCAGCAGTTACGACGGGACAGGGACTTTCAATCAGCCCCAGCATTTT. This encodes CASSYDGTGTFNQPQHF.